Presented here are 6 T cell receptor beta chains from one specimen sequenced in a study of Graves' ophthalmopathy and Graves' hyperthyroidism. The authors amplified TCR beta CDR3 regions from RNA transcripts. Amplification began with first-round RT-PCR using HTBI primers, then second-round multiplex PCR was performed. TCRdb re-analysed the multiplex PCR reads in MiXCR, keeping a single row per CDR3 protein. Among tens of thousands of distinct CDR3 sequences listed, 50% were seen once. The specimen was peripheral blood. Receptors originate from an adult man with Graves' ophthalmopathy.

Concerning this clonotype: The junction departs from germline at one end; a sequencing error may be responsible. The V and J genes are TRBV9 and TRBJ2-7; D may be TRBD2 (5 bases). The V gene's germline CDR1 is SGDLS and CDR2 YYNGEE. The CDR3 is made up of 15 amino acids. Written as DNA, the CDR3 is TGTGCCAGTAGCGTAGTGGCTGAGGCTACCTACGAGCAGTACTTC. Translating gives CASSVVAEATYEQYF.

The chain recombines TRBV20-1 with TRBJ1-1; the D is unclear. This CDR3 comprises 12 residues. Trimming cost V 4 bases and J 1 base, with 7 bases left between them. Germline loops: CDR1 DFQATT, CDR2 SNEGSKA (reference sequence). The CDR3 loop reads CSAKGSNTEAFF. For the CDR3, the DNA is TGCAGTGCTAAGGGTTCGAACACTGAAGCTTTCTTT.

CDR3 in amino acids: CAPLNGETQYF. CDR3 DNA: TGTGCCCCCTTAAATGGGGAGACCCAGTACTTC. The J gene is TRBJ2-5, the V gene TRBV25-1; unclear D gene. V dropped 11 bases and J dropped 5 bases, with 12 bases sitting between them. Germline V CDR1 and CDR2: MGHDK, SYGVNS. The CDR3 runs 11 residues.

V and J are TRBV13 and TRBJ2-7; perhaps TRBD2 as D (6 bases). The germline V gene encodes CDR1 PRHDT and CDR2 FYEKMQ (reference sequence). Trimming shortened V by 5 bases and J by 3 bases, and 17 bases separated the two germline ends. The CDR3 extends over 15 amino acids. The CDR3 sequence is CASSRSGQGGYEQYF. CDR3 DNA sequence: TGTGCCAGCAGCCGGTCGGGTCAGGGAGGCTACGAGCAGTACTTC.

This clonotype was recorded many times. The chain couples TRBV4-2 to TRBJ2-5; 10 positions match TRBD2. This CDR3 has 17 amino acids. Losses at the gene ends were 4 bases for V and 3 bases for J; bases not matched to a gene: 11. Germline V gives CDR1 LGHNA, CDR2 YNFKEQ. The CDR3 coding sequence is TGTGCCAGCAGCCCCCTAGGACTAGCGGCAGATAAAGAGACCCAGTACTTC. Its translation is CASSPLGLAADKETQYF.

DNA for the CDR3: TGCAGTGCTAGGGGGACTGGGTACCGAGGAACTGAAGCTTTCTTT. Translating it yields CSARGTGYRGTEAFF. The V and J genes are TRBV20-1 and TRBJ1-1; tentative D call: TRBD1 (5 bases). Trimming left V 3 bases short and J 5 bases short, with 19 bases between. Germline CDR1 reads DFQATT; CDR2 reads SNEGSKA (reference sequence). The CDR3 spans 15 residues.